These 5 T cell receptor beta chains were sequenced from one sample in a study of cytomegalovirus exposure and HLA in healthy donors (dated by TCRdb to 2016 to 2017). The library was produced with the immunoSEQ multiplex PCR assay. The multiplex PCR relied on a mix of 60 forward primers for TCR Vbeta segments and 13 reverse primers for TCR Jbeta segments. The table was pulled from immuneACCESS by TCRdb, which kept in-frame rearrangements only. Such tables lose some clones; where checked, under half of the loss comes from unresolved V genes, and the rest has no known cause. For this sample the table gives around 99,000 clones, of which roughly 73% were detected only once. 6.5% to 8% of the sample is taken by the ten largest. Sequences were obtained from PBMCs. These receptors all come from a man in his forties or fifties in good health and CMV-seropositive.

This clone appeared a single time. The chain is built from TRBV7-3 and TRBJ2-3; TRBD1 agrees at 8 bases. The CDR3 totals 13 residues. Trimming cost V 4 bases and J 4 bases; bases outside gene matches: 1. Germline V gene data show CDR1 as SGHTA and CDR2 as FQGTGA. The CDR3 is CASSSDRADTQYF. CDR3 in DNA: TGTGCCAGCAGCTCGGACAGGGCAGATACGCAGTATTTT.

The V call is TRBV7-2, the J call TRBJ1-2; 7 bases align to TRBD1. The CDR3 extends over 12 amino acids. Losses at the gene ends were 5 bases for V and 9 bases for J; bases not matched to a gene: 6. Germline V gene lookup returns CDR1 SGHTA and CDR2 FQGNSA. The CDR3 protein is CASSLRQGSYTF. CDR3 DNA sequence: TGTGCCAGCAGCCTTCGACAGGGTAGCTACACCTTC.

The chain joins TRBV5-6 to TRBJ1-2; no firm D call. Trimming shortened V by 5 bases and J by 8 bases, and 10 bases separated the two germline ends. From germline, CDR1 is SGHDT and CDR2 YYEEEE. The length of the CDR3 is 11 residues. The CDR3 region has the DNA TGTGCCAGCAGTCGATCGGGGGGCTACACCTTC. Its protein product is CASSRSGGYTF.

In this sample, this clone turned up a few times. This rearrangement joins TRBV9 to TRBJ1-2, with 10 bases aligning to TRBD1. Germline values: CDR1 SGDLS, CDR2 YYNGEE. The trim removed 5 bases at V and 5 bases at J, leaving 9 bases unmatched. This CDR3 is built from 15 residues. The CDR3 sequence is CASRKSGTGDYGYTF. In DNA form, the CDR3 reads TGTGCCAGCAGGAAATCAGGGACAGGGGATTATGGCTACACCTTC. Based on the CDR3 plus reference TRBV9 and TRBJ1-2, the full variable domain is DSGVTQTPKHLITATGQRVTLRCSPRSGDLSVYWYQQSLDQGLQFLIQYYNGEERAKGNILERFSAQQFPDLHSELNLSSLELGDSALYFCASRKSGTGDYGYTFGSGTRLTVV.

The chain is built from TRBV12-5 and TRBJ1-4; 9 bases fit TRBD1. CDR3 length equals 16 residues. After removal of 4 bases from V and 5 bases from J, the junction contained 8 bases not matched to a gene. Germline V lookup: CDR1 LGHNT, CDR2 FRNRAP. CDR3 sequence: CASGSLPGQGNEKLFF. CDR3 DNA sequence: TGTGCTAGTGGTTCCCTTCCGGGACAGGGAAATGAAAAACTGTTTTTT.